The following is a TCR beta chain sequence with its context. Its target is unknown. Other DNA sequences in this specimen translate into the identical CDR3. This sample is part of a study of shared clonotypes between healthy human individuals. Study-level findings and limits: What naive subsets generally showed was a larger estimated richness than memory subsets showed.

This table comes from immunoSEQ multiplex PCR, and its TCRdb copy is limited to in-frame clones, with some not included. The table records 1.5 million to 2.5 million clones, approximately 94% of them present only once. Naive CD8 populations comprised CD45RO-negative cells positively selected for CCR7, excluding terminally differentiated effector memory CD45RA+ cells. The germline V gene encodes CDR1 LNHDA and CDR2 SQIVND (reference sequence). The CDR3 spans 12 residues. V dropped 3 bases and J dropped 3 bases, with 4 bases sitting between them. Material for sequencing was naive CD8+ T cells sorted from blood. This sequence joins TRBV19 and TRBJ2-3; D uncertain. The source is a young man in good health. The CDR3 region is CASSIGTDTQYF. The CDR3 DNA is TGTGCCAGTAGTATCGGGACAGATACGCAGTATTTT.